This TCR beta chain comes out of a study of T cell changes during pregnancy in multiple sclerosis. The method was immunoSEQ multiplex PCR; TCRdb's version includes in-frame clones alone and lacks a portion of them. The data contain roughly 50,000 clones, over 80% of them singletons. V shed 6 bases, J shed 6 bases, and the junction held 7 bases outside the gene matches. The CDR3 covers 14 residues. Germline V lookup: CDR1 MNHEY, CDR2 SVGAGI. The sequencing used CD4+ T cells from peripheral blood mononuclear cells, collected in the third trimester of pregnancy. This clonotype was sampled from a female donor with multiple sclerosis, enrolled in a pregnancy study. The V and J genes are TRBV6-5 and TRBJ2-1; 8 bases align to TRBD2. The CDR3 sequence is CASRDPGTSNEQFF. CDR3 coding DNA: TGTGCCAGCAGGGATCCCGGGACTAGCAATGAGCAGTTCTTC.